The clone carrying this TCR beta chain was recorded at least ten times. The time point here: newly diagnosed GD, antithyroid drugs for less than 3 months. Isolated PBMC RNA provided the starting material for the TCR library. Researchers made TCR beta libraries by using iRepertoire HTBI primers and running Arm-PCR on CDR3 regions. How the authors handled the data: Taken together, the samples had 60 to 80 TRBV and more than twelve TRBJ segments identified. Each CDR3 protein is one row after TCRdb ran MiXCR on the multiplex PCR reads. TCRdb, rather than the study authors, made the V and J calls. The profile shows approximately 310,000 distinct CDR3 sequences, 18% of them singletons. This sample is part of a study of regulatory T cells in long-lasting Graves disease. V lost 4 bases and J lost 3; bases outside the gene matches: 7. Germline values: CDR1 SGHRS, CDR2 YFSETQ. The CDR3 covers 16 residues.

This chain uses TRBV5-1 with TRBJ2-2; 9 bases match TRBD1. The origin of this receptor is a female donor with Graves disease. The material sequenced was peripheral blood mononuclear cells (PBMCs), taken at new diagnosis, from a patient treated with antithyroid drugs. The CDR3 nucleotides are TGCGCCAGCAGCACAGGGACAGGGTGGCACACCGGGGAGCTGTTTTTT. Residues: CASSTGTGWHTGELFF.